This TCR beta chain was obtained from a study of T-cell reconstitution after alpha-beta-depleted transplantation in children. Broader study findings: Newly produced T cells mostly provided counts and TCRbeta diversity after one year, as hyperexpanded clones declined. High day-60 TCRbeta diversity in some patients came from surviving recipient T cells and thymic progenitors. The origin of alpha-beta T cells about two months after transplant was reportedly several hundred expanded graft clones.

Trimming removed 8 bases from V and 1 base from J, with 14 bases in between. The CDR3 has 14 residues. Notes on this clonotype: Its specificity is unknown.

The TCRbeta library was prepared with unique molecular identifiers. Via MiXCR, TCRdb re-called the PCR reads, giving one row per CDR3 protein. The sample carries fewer than 450,000 distinct CDR3 sequences, roughly 17% recorded once. The gene calls are TRBV12-3 or TRBV12-4 and TRBJ2-5; D unclear. Sequencing used PBMCs, mostly from graft donor cells, obtained 360 days after TCRalphabeta/CD19-depleted stem cell transplant. This sequence was found in a male patient aged 2-10 years who had a stem cell transplant for acute lymphoblastic leukemia, so the T cells may come from the graft donor. The CDR3 loop reads CASPLRECQETQYF. The CDR3 DNA sequence: TGTGCCAGCCCCCTTAGGGAATGCCAAGAGACCCAGTACTTC.